This TCR beta chain emerged from a study of human T cells and chemical hapten exposure. Across the study: Once 0.01% DPC had been applied to the upper back by patch test, readings were taken at 6 days. Small pooled library volume differences mainly caused per-sample TCR yield variation.

V dropped 3 bases and J dropped 4 bases, with 9 bases sitting between them. The CDR3 length is 13 residues. Germline CDR1 is MNHEY and CDR2 is SMNVEV (reference sequence). Points from the study as a whole: Those TCRs sitting above 1 in 1000 frequency stayed the same with DPC sensitization. All donors were alopecia patients, so their immunity may differ from that of healthy people.

This clonotype was counted between two and nine times. Its antigen is currently unknown. Noted time point: patch test 2, 6 weeks after DPC sensitization. Treatment meaning: therapeutic diphenylcyclopropenone sensitization with weekly scalp DPC. Via MiXCR, TCRdb re-called the RACE reads, giving one row per CDR3 protein. The table has some 79,000 distinct CDR3 sequences, about 10% seen once; the top ten hold approximately 4.7%. Sample: whole blood, taken in connection with sensitization to the hapten diphenylcyclopropenone (DPC). This clonotype originated in a woman aged 45-59 years with alopecia areata. Some clones in this sample may be carry-over from other donors' samples. This chain links TRBV27 with TRBJ1-2, with D perhaps matching TRBD1 (5 bases). The CDR3: CASSLGEFYGYTF. The DNA of the CDR3 is TGTGCCAGCAGTTTGGGGGAGTTCTATGGCTACACCTTC.